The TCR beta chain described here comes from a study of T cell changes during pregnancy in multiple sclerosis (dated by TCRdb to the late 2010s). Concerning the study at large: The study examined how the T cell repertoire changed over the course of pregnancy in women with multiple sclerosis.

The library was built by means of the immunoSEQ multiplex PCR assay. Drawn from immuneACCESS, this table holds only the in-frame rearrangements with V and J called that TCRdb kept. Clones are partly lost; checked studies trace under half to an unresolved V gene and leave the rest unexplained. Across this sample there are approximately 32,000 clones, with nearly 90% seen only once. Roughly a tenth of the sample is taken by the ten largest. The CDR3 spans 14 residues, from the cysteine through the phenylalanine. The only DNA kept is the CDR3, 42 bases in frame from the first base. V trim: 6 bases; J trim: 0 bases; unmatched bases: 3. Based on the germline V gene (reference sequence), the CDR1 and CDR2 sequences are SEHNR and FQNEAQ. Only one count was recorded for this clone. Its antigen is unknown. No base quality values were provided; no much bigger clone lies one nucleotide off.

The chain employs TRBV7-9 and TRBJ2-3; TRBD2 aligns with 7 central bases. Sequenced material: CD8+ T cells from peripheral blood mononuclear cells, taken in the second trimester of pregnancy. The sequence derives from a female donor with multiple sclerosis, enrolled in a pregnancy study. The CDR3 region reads CASRGGVSTDTQYF. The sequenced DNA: TGTGCCAGCAGGGGGGGGGTTAGCACAGATACGCAGTATTTT.